This T cell receptor beta chain comes out of a study of cytomegalovirus exposure and HLA in healthy donors. Study as a whole: T cells numbering around 200 million yielded more than 95 million unique TCR beta sequences in an earlier analysis. Broader study findings: The records held CMV serostatus as the only immune exposure information. TCR beta chains numbering about 160 were designated cytomegalovirus-associated.

Researchers ran the PCR with 60 Vbeta and 13 Jbeta primers. In the original workflow: Counted up in a later analysis, unique TCR beta chains came to approximately 77 million, with some 9.9 million shared. Method: immunoSEQ multiplex PCR; TCRdb's copy keeps in-frame clones and lacks some. For V, J and clone size, that table is used; D and trimming come from the DNA. The sample has 77,000 or so clones, around three quarters seen once; the top ten hold 7% to 9%. The germline V gene has CDR1 MDHEN and CDR2 SYDVKM. This CDR3 contains 14 residues. Trimming took 6 bases from V and 0 from J, leaving 11 bases between them. Regarding this clone: The antigen remains unidentified.

The receptor's source is a woman in her 40s in good health and CMV-seronegative. Source material: PBMCs. J is TRBJ1-1 and V is TRBV28; D not certain. CDR3: CASRPQNMNTEAFF. DNA for the CDR3: TGTGCCAGCAGGCCTCAGAACATGAACACTGAAGCTTTCTTT.